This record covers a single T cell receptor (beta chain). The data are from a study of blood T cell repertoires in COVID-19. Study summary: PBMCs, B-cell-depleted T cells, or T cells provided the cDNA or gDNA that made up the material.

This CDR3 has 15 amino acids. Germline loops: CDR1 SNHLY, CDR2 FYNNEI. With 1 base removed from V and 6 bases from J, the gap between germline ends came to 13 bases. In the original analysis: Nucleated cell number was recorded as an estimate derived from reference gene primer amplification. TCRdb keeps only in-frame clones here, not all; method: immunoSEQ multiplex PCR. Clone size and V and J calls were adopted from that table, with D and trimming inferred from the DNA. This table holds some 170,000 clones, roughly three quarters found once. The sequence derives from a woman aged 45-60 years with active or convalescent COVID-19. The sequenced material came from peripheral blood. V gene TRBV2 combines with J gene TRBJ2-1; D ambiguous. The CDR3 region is CASSEGAPYFNEQFF. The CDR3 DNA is TGTGCCAGCAGTGAAGGGGCCCCTTATTTCAATGAGCAGTTCTTC.